This TCR beta chain was profiled in a study of CD8 T cells in ankylosing spondylitis. Quantitative molecular-barcoded 5'-RACE generated the TCR beta libraries. TCRdb analysed the 5' RACE reads with MiXCR anew, one entry per CDR3 protein. Of 150,000 to 200,000 distinct CDR3 sequences in the sample, 15% to 20% were seen once. This CDR3 has 12 amino acids. The V end was cut by 0 bases, the J end by 9 bases, with 9 bases between. Germline CDR1 reads DFQATT; CDR2 reads SNEGSKA (reference sequence). The specimen was blood, either unsorted or a sorted T cell fraction (not recorded which). This chain joins TRBV20-1 and TRBJ2-4; the D call may be TRBD1 or TRBD2 (5 bases each). The clonotype was recovered from a male donor between 5 and 29 years old with ankylosing spondylitis or in good health (not recorded which). This CDR3 reads CSARDRDAIQYF. CDR3 coding DNA: TGCAGTGCTAGAGACAGGGACGCCATTCAGTACTTC.